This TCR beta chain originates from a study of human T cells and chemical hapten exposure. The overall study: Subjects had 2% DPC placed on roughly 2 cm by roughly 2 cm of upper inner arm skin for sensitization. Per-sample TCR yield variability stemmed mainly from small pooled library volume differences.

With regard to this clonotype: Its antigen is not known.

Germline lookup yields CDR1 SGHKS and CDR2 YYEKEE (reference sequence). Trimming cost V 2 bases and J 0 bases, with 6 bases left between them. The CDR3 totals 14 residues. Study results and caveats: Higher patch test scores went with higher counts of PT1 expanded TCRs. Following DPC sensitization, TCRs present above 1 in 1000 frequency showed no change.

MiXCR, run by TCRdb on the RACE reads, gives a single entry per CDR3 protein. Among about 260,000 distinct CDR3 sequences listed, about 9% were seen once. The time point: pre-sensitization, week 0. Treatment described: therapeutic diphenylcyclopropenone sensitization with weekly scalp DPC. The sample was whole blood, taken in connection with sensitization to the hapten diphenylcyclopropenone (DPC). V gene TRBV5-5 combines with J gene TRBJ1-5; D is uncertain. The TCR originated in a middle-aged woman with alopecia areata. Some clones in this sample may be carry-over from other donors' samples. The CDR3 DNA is TGTGCCAGCAGCTTTGGGTTTAGCAATCAGCCCCAGCATTTT. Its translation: CASSFGFSNQPQHF.